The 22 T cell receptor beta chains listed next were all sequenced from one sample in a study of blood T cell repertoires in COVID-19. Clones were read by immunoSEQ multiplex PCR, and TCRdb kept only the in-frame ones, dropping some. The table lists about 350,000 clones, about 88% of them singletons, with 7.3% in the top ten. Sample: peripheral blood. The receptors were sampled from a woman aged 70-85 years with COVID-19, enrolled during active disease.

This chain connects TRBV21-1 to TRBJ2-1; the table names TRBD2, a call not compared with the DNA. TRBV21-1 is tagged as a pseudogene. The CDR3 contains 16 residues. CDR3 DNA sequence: TGTGCCAGCAGCAAAGGCCTCCTAACCGTTCACAATGAGCAGTTCTTC. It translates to CASSKGLLTVHNEQFF.

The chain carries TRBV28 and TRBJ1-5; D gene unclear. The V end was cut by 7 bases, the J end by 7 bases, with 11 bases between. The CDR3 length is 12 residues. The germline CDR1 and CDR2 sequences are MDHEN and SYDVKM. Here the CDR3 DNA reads TGTGCCAGCACCCCTGGGCAACAGCCCCAGCATTTT. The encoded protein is CASTPGQQPQHF. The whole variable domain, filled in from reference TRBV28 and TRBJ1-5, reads DVKVTQSSRYLVKRTGEKVFLECVQDMDHENMFWYRQDPGLGLRLIYFSYDVKMKEKGDIPEGYSVSREKKERFSLILESASTNQTSMYLCASTPGQQPQHFGDGTRLSIL.

CDR3 in DNA: TGCGCCAGCAGCTTGTCGCCAGGGGGGAACACTGAAGCTTTCTTT. Translation gives CASSLSPGGNTEAFF. The V call is TRBV5-1, the J call TRBJ1-1, with TRBD1 identical over 7 bases. This CDR3 spans 15 amino acids. Per the germline V gene, CDR1 is SGHRS and CDR2 is YFSETQ. The V segment lost 1 base and the J segment 1 base; nucleotides outside the gene matches: 4.

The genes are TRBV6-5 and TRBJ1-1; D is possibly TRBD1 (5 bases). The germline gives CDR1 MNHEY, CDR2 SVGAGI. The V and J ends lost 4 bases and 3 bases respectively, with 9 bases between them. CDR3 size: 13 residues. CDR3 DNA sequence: TGTGCCAGCAGTTGGGACTACTACACTGAAGCTTTCTTT. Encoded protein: CASSWDYYTEAFF.

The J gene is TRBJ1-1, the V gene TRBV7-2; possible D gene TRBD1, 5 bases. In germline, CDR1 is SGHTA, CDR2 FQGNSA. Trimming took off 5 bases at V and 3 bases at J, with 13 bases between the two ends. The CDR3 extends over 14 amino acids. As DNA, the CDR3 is TGTGCCAGCAGCCCCGTGGGGCAATACACTGAAGCTTTCTTT. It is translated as CASSPVGQYTEAFF.

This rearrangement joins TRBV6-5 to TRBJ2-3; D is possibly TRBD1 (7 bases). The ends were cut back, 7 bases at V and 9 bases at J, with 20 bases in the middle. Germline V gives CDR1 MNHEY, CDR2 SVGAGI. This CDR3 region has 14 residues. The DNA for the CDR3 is TGTGCCAGCAAGAGGGGGCATTCGGGGGAGACGCAGTATTTT. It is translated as CASKRGHSGETQYF.

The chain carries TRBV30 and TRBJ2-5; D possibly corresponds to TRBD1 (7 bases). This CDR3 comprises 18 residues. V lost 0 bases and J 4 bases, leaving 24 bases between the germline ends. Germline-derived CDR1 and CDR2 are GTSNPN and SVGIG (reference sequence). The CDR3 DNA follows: TGTGCCTGGAGTGTGAGTGTGATAGCAGGGGGGCCAGGAGAGACCCAGTACTTC. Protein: CAWSVSVIAGGPGETQYF.

The CDR3 here is CASSTGPYGYTF. In DNA form, the CDR3 reads TGTGCCAGTAGTACAGGGCCGTATGGCTACACCTTC. V and J are TRBV19 and TRBJ1-2, with a tentative D call TRBD1 (5 bases). Trimming removed 4 bases at V and 5 bases at J, with 8 bases between. The germline gives CDR1 LNHDA, CDR2 SQIVND (reference sequence). This CDR3 is 12 amino acids long.

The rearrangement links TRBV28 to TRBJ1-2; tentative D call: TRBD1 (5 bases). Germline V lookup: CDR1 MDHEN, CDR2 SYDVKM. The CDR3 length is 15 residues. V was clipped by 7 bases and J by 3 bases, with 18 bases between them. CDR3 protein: CASTSLQGNHYGYTF. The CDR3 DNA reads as TGTGCCAGCACCTCCCTCCAGGGAAACCACTATGGCTACACCTTC.

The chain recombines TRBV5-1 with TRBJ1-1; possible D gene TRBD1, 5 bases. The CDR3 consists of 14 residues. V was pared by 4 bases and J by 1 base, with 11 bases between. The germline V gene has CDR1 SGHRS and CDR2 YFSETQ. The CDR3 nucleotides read TGCGCCAGCAGCGAGACGACAGCGAACACTGAAGCTTTCTTT. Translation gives CASSETTANTEAFF.

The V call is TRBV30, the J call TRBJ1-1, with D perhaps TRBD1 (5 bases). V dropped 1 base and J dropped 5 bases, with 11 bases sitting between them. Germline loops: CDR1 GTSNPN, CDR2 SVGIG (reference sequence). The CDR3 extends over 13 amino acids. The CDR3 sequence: CAWSGYRGTEAFF. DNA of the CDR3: TGTGCCTGGAGTGGATACCGGGGGACTGAAGCTTTCTTT.

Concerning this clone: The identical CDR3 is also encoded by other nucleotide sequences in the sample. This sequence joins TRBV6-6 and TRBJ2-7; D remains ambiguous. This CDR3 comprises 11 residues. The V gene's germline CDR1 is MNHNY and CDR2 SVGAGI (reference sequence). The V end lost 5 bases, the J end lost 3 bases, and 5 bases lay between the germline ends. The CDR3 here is CASSHSYEQYF. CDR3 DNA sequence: TGTGCCAGCAGTCATAGCTACGAGCAGTACTTC.

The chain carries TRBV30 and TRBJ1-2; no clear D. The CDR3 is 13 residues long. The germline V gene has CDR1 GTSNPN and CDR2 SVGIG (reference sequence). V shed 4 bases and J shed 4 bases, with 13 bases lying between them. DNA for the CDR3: TGTGCCTGGAAGGTGTGGGCAGGCTATGGCTACACCTTC. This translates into CAWKVWAGYGYTF.

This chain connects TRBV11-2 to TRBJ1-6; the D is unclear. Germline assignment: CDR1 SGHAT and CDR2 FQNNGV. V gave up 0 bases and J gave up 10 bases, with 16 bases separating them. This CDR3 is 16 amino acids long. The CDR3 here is CASSLDRQRAGSPLHF. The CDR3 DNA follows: TGTGCCAGCAGCTTAGATCGCCAAAGGGCGGGGTCACCCCTCCACTTT.

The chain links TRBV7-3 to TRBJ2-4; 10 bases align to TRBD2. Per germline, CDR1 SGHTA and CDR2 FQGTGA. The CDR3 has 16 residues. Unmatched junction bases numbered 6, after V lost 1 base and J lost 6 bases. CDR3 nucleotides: TGTGCCAGCAGCTTAAAAGGTCCTAGCGGGGGAAACATTCAGTACTTC. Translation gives CASSLKGPSGGNIQYF.

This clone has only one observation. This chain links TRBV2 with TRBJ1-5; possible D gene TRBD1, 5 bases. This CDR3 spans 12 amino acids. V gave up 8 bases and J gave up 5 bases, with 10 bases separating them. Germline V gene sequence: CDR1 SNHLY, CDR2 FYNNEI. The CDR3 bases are TGTGCCAGCGGCAGGGTTGATCAGCCCCAGCATTTT. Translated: CASGRVDQPQHF. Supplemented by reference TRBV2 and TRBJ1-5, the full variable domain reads EPEVTQTPSHQVTQMGQEVILRCVPISNHLYFYWYRQILGQKVEFLVSFYNNEISEKSEIFDDQFSVERPDGSNFTLKIRSTKLEDSAMYFCASGRVDQPQHFGDGTRLSIL.

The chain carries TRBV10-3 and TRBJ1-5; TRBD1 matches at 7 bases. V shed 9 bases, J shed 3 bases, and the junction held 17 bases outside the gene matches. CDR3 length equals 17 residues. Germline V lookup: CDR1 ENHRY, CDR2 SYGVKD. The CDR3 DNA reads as TGTGCCATGGAGGGACAGACAAAAACTAAGTACAATCAGCCCCAGCATTTT. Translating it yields CAMEGQTKTKYNQPQHF.

This CDR3 is CAIRQGPLGGYTF. The CDR3 region has the DNA TGTGCCATCAGACAGGGACCTCTTGGGGGCTACACCTTC. This rearrangement joins TRBV10-3 to TRBJ1-2; a weak D match, TRBD1 (6 bases). CDR1 is ENHRY, CDR2 SYGVKD, per germline. Trimming took off 6 bases at V and 8 bases at J, with 16 bases between the two ends. The CDR3 length is 13 residues.

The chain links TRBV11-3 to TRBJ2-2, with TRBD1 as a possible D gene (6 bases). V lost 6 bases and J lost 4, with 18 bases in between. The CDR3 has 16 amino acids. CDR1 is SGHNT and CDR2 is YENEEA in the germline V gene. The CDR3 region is CASSAVTGPSTGELFF. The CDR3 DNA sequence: TGTGCCAGCAGTGCTGTGACAGGACCGAGCACCGGGGAGCTGTTTTTT.

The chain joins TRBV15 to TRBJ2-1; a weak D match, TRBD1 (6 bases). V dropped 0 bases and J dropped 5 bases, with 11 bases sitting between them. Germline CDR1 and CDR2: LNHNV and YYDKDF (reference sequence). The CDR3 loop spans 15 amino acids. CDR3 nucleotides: TGTGCCACCAGCAGAGATCCAGCAGGGGACAATGAGCAGTTCTTC. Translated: CATSRDPAGDNEQFF. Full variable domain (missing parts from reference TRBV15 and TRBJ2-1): DAMVIQNPRYQVTQFGKPVTLSCSQTLNHNVMYWYQQKSSQAPKLLFHYYDKDFNNEADTPDNFQSRRPNTSFCFLDIRSPGLGDTAMYLCATSRDPAGDNEQFFGPGTRLTVL.

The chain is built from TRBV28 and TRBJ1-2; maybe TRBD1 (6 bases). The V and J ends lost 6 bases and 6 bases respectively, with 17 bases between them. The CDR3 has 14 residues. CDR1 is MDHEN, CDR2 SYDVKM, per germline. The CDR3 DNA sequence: TGTGCCAGCAGCCCGCACAGGGTACCTAATGGCTACACCTTC. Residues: CASSPHRVPNGYTF.

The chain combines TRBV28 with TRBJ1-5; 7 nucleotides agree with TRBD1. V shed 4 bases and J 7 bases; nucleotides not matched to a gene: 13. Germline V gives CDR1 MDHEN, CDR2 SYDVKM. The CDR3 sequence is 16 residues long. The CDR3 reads CASSWGPQGRGQPQHF. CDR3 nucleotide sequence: TGTGCCAGCAGTTGGGGACCACAGGGGAGAGGGCAGCCCCAGCATTTT.